These 25 T cell receptor beta chains share one sample of origin, sequenced in a study of blood T cells in healthy people across ages. A second about 7 to 12 cycle PCR used barcoded and J-beta primers. In TCRdb, the 5' RACE reads were re-called with MiXCR into one record per CDR3 protein. The sample lists 1.6 million or so distinct CDR3 sequences; roughly 30% were seen once. Source material: blood. All receptors derive from a woman in her 30s in good health.

This clonotype has ten or more counts. The chain couples TRBV29-1 to TRBJ2-7; D perhaps matches TRBD2 (5 bases). V was cut by 0 bases and J by 6 bases, with 12 bases left in between. The CDR3 runs to 13 residues. Germline V gene lookup returns CDR1 SQVTM and CDR2 ANQGSEA. The CDR3 DNA sequence: TGCAGCGTTGAAGAGGGAGTGGGTCCCGAGCAGTACTTC. It is translated as CSVEEGVGPEQYF.

The gene calls are TRBV7-9 and TRBJ2-1; 10 bases are a match to TRBD2. The J segment lost 6 bases and the V segment lost 3 bases, leaving 17 bases of the junction unmatched. This CDR3 comprises 19 residues. Germline assignment: CDR1 SEHNR and CDR2 FQNEAQ (reference sequence). The CDR3 DNA reads TGTGCCAGCAGCTTTAGCGGGAGGATGTGGCGGGGGGGCCGCAATGAGCAGTTCTTC. It encodes CASSFSGRMWRGGRNEQFF.

This clonotype was detected a few times. This chain links TRBV5-1 with TRBJ2-1; D is unclear. Trimming shortened V by 3 bases and J by 5 bases, and 12 bases separated the two germline ends. Germline CDR1 is SGHRS and CDR2 is YFSETQ. The CDR3 runs 14 residues. The CDR3 DNA sequence: TGCGCCAGCAGCTACCGTTCACAGAACAATGAGCAGTTCTTC. Its protein product is CASSYRSQNNEQFF.

This clonotype was counted ten times or more. The chain combines TRBV29-1 with TRBJ1-6, with a weak D call TRBD1 (6 bases). The germline V gene has CDR1 SQVTM and CDR2 ANQGSEA. The CDR3 is 14 residues long. Trimming removed 8 bases from V and 2 bases from J, with 13 bases in between. The CDR3 protein is CSSDRWPYNSPLHF. Written as DNA, the CDR3 is TGCAGCTCCGACAGGTGGCCCTATAATTCACCCCTCCACTTT.

This clonotype was counted between two and nine times. The chain joins TRBV27 to TRBJ2-7, with 8 bases identical to TRBD2. CDR3 size: 14 residues. The J segment lost 4 bases and the V segment lost 5 bases, leaving 7 bases of the junction unmatched. In germline, CDR1 is MNHEY, CDR2 SMNVEV (reference sequence). The CDR3 spells CASSPGTRMYEQYF. CDR3 coding DNA: TGTGCCAGCAGTCCTGGGACTAGGATGTACGAGCAGTACTTC.

As for this clonotype: A much larger clone sits a single nucleotide away, making a read error possible. CDR3 sequence (DNA): TGCAGCGTTATACGTGGAGAAGAGACCCAGTACTTC. It codes for CSVIRGEETQYF. The genes are TRBV29-1 and TRBJ2-5; D is ambiguous. The CDR3 is 12 amino acids. The germline CDR1 and CDR2 sequences are SQVTM and ANQGSEA. V was cut by 5 bases and J by 3 bases, with 10 bases left in between.

This clonotype was observed a few times. The chain joins TRBV11-2 to TRBJ2-3, with TRBD2 matching over 10 bases. The CDR3 extends over 16 amino acids. The V and J ends lost 5 bases and 4 bases, in that order; junction bases with no gene match: 9. CDR1 and CDR2 (germline): SGHAT, FQNNGV. CDR3 sequence: CASSILAGISADTQYF. CDR3 nucleotide sequence: TGTGCCAGCAGCATACTAGCGGGGATTAGCGCAGATACGCAGTATTTT.

This rearrangement joins TRBV6-1 to TRBJ1-5; D is perhaps TRBD1 (6 bases). With 6 bases removed from V and 7 bases from J, the gap between germline ends came to 22 bases. CDR1 MNHNS and CDR2 SASEGT come from the germline V gene. The CDR3 totals 16 residues. The CDR3 loop is CASRMGRSGGAQPQHF. The CDR3 coding sequence is TGTGCCAGCAGGATGGGTCGGTCGGGGGGCGCACAGCCCCAGCATTTT.

Many counts were recorded for this clonotype. DNA for the CDR3: TGCAGCGTTGACTCCCCGGACAGATCTAGCACAGATACGCAGTATTTT. Translating gives CSVDSPDRSSTDTQYF. The gene calls are TRBV29-1 and TRBJ2-3; D may be TRBD1 (6 bases). Germline V CDR1 and CDR2: SQVTM, ANQGSEA. Trimming took off 3 bases at V and 0 bases at J, with 16 bases between the two ends. The CDR3 consists of 16 residues.

Only a few counts were recorded for this clonotype. The CDR3 DNA sequence: TGTGCCAGCAGCCCAACAGGACAGGGAAACTACAATGAGCAGTTCTTC. It translates to CASSPTGQGNYNEQFF. The chain links TRBV9 to TRBJ2-1; 8 bases fit TRBD1. The trim removed 4 bases at V and 3 bases at J, leaving 9 bases unmatched. The germline gives CDR1 SGDLS, CDR2 YYNGEE. There are 16 residues in the CDR3.

This chain joins TRBV25-1 and TRBJ1-2; D gene ambiguous. The V end was cut by 2 bases, the J end by 2 bases, with 6 bases between. Germline lookup yields CDR1 MGHDK and CDR2 SYGVNS. This CDR3 contains 13 residues. CDR3 protein: CASSEVLNYGYTF. Here the CDR3 DNA reads TGTGCCAGCAGTGAAGTGTTAAACTATGGCTACACCTTC.

The rearrangement joins TRBV7-2 to TRBJ1-1, with 10 positions matching TRBD1. Germline assignment: CDR1 SGHTA and CDR2 FQGNSA. J was trimmed by 2 bases and V by 4 bases; bases with no gene match: 10. This CDR3 region has 17 residues. CDR3 sequence: CASSSGQGVRGNTEAFF. The CDR3 bases are TGTGCCAGCAGCTCCGGACAGGGGGTGAGAGGAAACACTGAAGCTTTCTTT.

This clonotype was recorded many times. Mismatch with germline at one junction end may stem from a read error. The J gene is TRBJ2-7, the V gene TRBV5-1, with D possibly matching TRBD1 (6 bases). The CDR3 is 15 residues long. Germline values: CDR1 SGHRS, CDR2 YFSETQ. For the CDR3, the DNA is TGTGCCAGCAGTTTAGGGGGAGTTAGCTCCTACGAGCAGTACTTC. Its translation: CASSLGGVSSYEQYF.

This clonotype was detected a few times. This chain links TRBV7-9 with TRBJ2-2, with D perhaps being TRBD1 or TRBD2 (6 bases each). In germline, CDR1 is SEHNR, CDR2 FQNEAQ (reference sequence). Trimming took off 5 bases at V and 4 bases at J, with 14 bases between the two ends. The CDR3 consists of 15 residues. The CDR3: CASSLEGGRTGELFF. The DNA of the CDR3 is TGTGCCAGCAGCCTGGAGGGGGGCCGCACCGGGGAGCTGTTTTTT.

The table lists this clonotype with a few counts. A much larger clone is a single base away; this may be a read error. The V call is TRBV10-3, the J call TRBJ2-1, with 9 bases lining up with TRBD1. The CDR3 consists of 18 residues. Germline-derived CDR1 and CDR2 are ENHRY and SYGVKD. J gave up 10 bases and V 8 bases, and 24 bases lay outside the gene matches. Written as DNA, the CDR3 is TGTGCCATCGCCCCGGAAACGGGACAGGGTAAAAGCTGGTACGAGCAGTTCTTC. It encodes CAIAPETGQGKSWYEQFF.

This chain links TRBV14 with TRBJ2-3; D is possibly TRBD1 (7 bases). V lost 5 bases, J lost 5 bases, and 14 bases lay in between. The CDR3 has 14 residues. CDR1 SGHDN and CDR2 FVKESK come from the germline V gene. DNA for the CDR3: TGTGCCAGCAGCGAGATCCAGGGGGGAGATACGCAGTATTTT. The encoded protein is CASSEIQGGDTQYF.

V usage is TRBV7-2 and J usage is TRBJ2-1; D gene ambiguous. The CDR3 consists of 13 residues. V lost 5 bases to trimming and J lost 5 bases, with 10 bases between them. Germline loops: CDR1 SGHTA, CDR2 FQGNSA. The CDR3 region has the DNA TGTGCCAGCAGCCCCCCCAGCGACAATGAGCAGTTCTTC. This encodes CASSPPSDNEQFF.

The chain uses TRBV5-6 and TRBJ1-1, with D maybe TRBD1 (6 bases). CDR1 is SGHDT, CDR2 YYEEEE, per germline. This CDR3 region has 15 residues. V was trimmed by 0 bases and J by 0 bases, leaving 9 bases between them. CDR3: CASSLVGGVNTEAFF. CDR3 DNA: TGTGCCAGCAGCTTGGTAGGGGGGGTGAACACTGAAGCTTTCTTT.

This clonotype has just one count. An end of the junction differs from the germline gene, which may be a read error. This chain links TRBV27 with TRBJ2-1; the D is unclear. This CDR3 is built from 16 residues. Germline V lookup: CDR1 MNHEY, CDR2 SMNVEV (reference sequence). The CDR3 sequence is CASSPLVDRSCNEQFF. CDR3 nucleotides: TGTGCCAGCAGTCCCCTGGTAGATCGCTCCTGCAATGAGCAGTTCTTC.

This clonotype was found a few times. The chain carries TRBV10-2 and TRBJ2-7; maybe TRBD1 (6 bases). Deletions cut 7 bases from V and 6 bases from J, with 13 bases between. This CDR3 spans 12 amino acids. The germline V gene encodes CDR1 WSHSY and CDR2 SAAADI. CDR3 residues: CASTNSGAEQYF. The CDR3 DNA follows: TGCGCCAGCACAAACTCAGGGGCCGAGCAGTACTTC.

This clonotype was seen a few times. V usage is TRBV27 and J usage is TRBJ2-7, with TRBD2 matching over 9 bases. This CDR3 comprises 21 residues. V trimming: 5 bases; J trimming: 8 bases; junction bases outside the gene matches: 31. The germline V gene has CDR1 MNHEY and CDR2 SMNVEV (reference sequence). CDR3 nucleotide sequence: TGTGCCAGCAGTCCTTGGCTTGGGCGGAGTGTGTCTAGCGGGAAGGGGCTACAGCAGTACTTC. Translated, it gives CASSPWLGRSVSSGKGLQQYF.

This CDR3 reads CASSQGVDSRFLESSYNEQFF. The CDR3 DNA is TGTGCCAGCAGCCAAGGTGTGGACAGCCGGTTTCTGGAAAGCTCCTACAATGAGCAGTTCTTC. The chain carries TRBV3-1 and TRBJ2-1, with a weak D call TRBD1 (6 bases). Germline values: CDR1 LGHDT, CDR2 YNNKEL (reference sequence). The CDR3 covers 21 residues. V dropped 1 base and J dropped 0 bases, with 25 bases sitting between them.

The table lists this clonotype with a few counts. The V gene is TRBV20-1, the J gene TRBJ2-3; D is possibly TRBD1 (5 bases). Germline values: CDR1 DFQATT, CDR2 SNEGSKA (reference sequence). V was shortened by 0 bases and J by 2 bases, with 18 bases between the two germline ends. The CDR3 has 17 amino acids. This CDR3 is CSARDLSAGKVTDTQYF. The CDR3 DNA reads TGCAGTGCTAGAGATTTGTCGGCAGGGAAGGTCACAGATACGCAGTATTTT.

A few counts support this clonotype. The genes are TRBV12-3 or TRBV12-4 and TRBJ2-1, with D uncertain. The V end was cut by 1 base, the J end by 2 bases, with 9 bases between. The CDR3 spans 15 residues. The CDR3 bases are TGTGCCAGCAGTTTAGGTTTTGGCCCCTACAATGAGCAGTTCTTC. It is translated as CASSLGFGPYNEQFF.

This clonotype showed up many times. The chain carries TRBV20-1 and TRBJ2-3; TRBD2 agrees at 8 bases. V lost 1 base to trimming and J lost 2 bases; unmatched junction nucleotides: 14. The CDR3 loop spans 18 amino acids. Germline lookup yields CDR1 DFQATT and CDR2 SNEGSKA (reference sequence). The DNA for the CDR3 is TGCAGTGCTAGAGGATCATCCAAGCGGGGGCACGACACAGATACGCAGTATTTT. Its protein product is CSARGSSKRGHDTDTQYF.